This TCR beta chain stems from a study of OX40 agonist ivuxolimab in advanced cancers. Measured with immunoSEQ multiplex PCR; TCRdb has only the in-frame clones, and not every one. The sample holds over 95,000 clones, roughly 83% seen once. No patient had autoimmune disease or received systemic immunosuppression. The CDR3 length is 15 residues. Trimming took off 7 bases at V and 2 bases at J, with 17 bases between the two ends. CDR1 LNHDA and CDR2 SQIVND come from the germline V gene (reference sequence). The clonotype comes from an adult with an advanced solid tumor such as melanoma, head and neck, liver or kidney cancer. The chain employs TRBV19 and TRBJ1-2, with D possibly TRBD1 on 6 matching bases. The source was CD4+ or CD8+ T cells sorted from blood, collected in a trial of the OX40 agonist ivuxolimab. CDR3 coding DNA: TGTGCCAGTATTCCTCCGGGGGCAGAGAACTATGGCTACACCTTC. Residues: CASIPPGAENYGYTF.